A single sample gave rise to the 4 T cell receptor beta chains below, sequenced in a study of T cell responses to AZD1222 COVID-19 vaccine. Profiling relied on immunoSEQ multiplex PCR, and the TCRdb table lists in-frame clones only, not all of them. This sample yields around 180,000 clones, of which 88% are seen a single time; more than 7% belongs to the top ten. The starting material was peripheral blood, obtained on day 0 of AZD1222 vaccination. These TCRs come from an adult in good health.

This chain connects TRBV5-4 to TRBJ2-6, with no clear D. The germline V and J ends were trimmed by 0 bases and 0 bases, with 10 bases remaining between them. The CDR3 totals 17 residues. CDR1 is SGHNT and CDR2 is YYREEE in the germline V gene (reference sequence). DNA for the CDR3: TGTGCCAGCAGCTTGGGGACGGCGAGCTCTGGGGCCAACGTCCTGACTTTC. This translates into CASSLGTASSGANVLTF. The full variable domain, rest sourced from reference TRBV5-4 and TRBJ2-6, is ETGVTQSPTHLIKTRGQQVTLRCSSQSGHNTVSWYQQALGQGPQFIFQYYREEENGRGNFPPRFSGLQFPNYSSELNVNALELDDSALYLCASSLGTASSGANVLTFGAGSRLTVL.

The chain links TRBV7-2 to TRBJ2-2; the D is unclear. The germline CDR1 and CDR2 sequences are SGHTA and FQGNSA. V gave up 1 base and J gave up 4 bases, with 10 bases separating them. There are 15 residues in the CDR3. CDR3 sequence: CASSLVGVGTGELFF. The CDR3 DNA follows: TGTGCCAGCAGCTTAGTTGGGGTGGGCACCGGGGAGCTGTTTTTT.

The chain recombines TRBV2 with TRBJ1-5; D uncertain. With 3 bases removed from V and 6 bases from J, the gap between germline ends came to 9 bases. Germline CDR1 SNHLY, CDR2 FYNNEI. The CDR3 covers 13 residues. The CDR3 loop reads CASSDPSSQPQHF. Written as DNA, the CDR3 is TGTGCCAGCAGTGACCCCTCCTCTCAGCCCCAGCATTTT.

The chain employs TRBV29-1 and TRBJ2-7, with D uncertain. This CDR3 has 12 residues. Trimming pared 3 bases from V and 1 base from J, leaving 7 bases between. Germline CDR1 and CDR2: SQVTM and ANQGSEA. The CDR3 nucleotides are TGCAGCGTTGAGGGTGTTTCCTACGAGCAGTACTTC. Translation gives CSVEGVSYEQYF.